These 28 T cell receptor beta chains came from one sample sequenced in a study of control samples from healthy donors and cancer patients. TCRdb's table, derived via immunoSEQ multiplex PCR, lists solely in-frame clones and lacks some. The table has about 180,000 clones, around 94% seen once. The source material was blood. The receptors come from a young man in good health.

The chain couples TRBV28 to TRBJ1-3; perhaps TRBD1 as D (6 bases). V gave up 2 bases and J gave up 3 bases, with 14 bases separating them. Germline V lookup: CDR1 MDHEN, CDR2 SYDVKM. The CDR3 has 16 amino acids. The CDR3 DNA sequence: TGTGCCAGCAGTTTAACGGGCGGGGGCGGTGGAAACACCATATATTTT. Residues: CASSLTGGGGGNTIYF.

V gene TRBV20-1 combines with J gene TRBJ1-1; D unclear. Germline V CDR1 and CDR2: DFQATT, SNEGSKA (reference sequence). With 4 bases removed from V and 7 bases from J, the gap between germline ends came to 7 bases. CDR3 size: 10 residues. The CDR3 region has the DNA TGCAGTGCTAAAGGTCGTGAAGCTTTCTTT. Amino acid sequence: CSAKGREAFF.

The chain has TRBV5-1 and TRBJ2-1; D unclear. Per the germline V gene, CDR1 is SGHRS and CDR2 is YFSETQ. The CDR3 spans 14 residues. V lost 7 bases and J 0 bases, leaving 11 bases between the germline ends. Here the CDR3 DNA reads TGCGCCAGCCCCGTTCCGAGCTCCTACAATGAGCAGTTCTTC. Amino acid sequence: CASPVPSSYNEQFF.

The CDR3 spells CASSSPGLAGGHNEQFF. CDR3 nucleotide sequence: TGTGCCAGCAGTTCGCCCGGACTAGCGGGAGGCCACAATGAGCAGTTCTTC. The chain joins TRBV27 to TRBJ2-1, with 14 bases lining up with TRBD2. The trim removed 4 bases at V and 5 bases at J, leaving 7 bases unmatched. The CDR3 runs to 17 residues. From germline, CDR1 is MNHEY and CDR2 SMNVEV (reference sequence).

This clone was found once. The genes are TRBV9 and TRBJ2-1; no clear D gene. V gave up 3 bases and J gave up 6 bases, with 13 bases separating them. CDR1 and CDR2 from the germline V gene are SGDLS and YYNGEE. The CDR3 extends over 14 amino acids. The CDR3 DNA follows: TGTGCCAGCAGCGCGCCCCGGGTAGCCAATGAGCAGTTCTTC. Its protein product is CASSAPRVANEQFF. The variable domain in full, completed from reference TRBV9 and TRBJ2-1, reads DSGVTQTPKHLITATGQRVTLRCSPRSGDLSVYWYQQSLDQGLQFLIQYYNGEERAKGNILERFSAQQFPDLHSELNLSSLELGDSALYFCASSAPRVANEQFFGPGTRLTVL.

The chain has TRBV18 and TRBJ2-7; 8 bases line up with TRBD1. J lost 3 bases, V lost 0 bases, and 10 bases had no gene match. CDR1 and CDR2 (germline): KGHSH, LQKENI. CDR3 length equals 17 residues. The CDR3 is CASSPPVSRQGFYEQYF. The DNA for the CDR3 is TGTGCCAGCTCACCACCAGTAAGCCGACAGGGGTTCTACGAGCAGTACTTC.

The chain joins TRBV5-6 to TRBJ2-1; D gene unclear. The ends were cut back, 3 bases at V and 0 bases at J, with 13 bases in the middle. Germline V CDR1 and CDR2: SGHDT, YYEEEE. The CDR3 runs 16 residues. This CDR3 reads CASSSDPRSSYNEQFF. The CDR3 nucleotides read TGTGCCAGCAGCTCTGATCCACGGAGCTCCTACAATGAGCAGTTCTTC.

The gene calls are TRBV12-3 or TRBV12-4 and TRBJ1-4; maybe TRBD1 (6 bases). The CDR3 is 13 amino acids. With 7 bases removed from V and 7 bases from J, the gap between germline ends came to 13 bases. The CDR3 spells CASKGTQGEKLFF. In nucleotides, the CDR3 is TGTGCCAGCAAGGGCACACAGGGTGAAAAACTGTTTTTT.

CDR3 nucleotide sequence: TGTGCCAGTAGTCCTCCTGGCACAGGGGGTGTGAGCAATCAGCCCCAGCATTTT. Translating gives CASSPPGTGGVSNQPQHF. The V gene is TRBV19, the J gene TRBJ1-5; TRBD1 aligns across 8 bases. Germline V lookup: CDR1 LNHDA, CDR2 SQIVND (reference sequence). V lost 5 bases, J lost 1 base, and 13 bases stayed unmatched. This CDR3 spans 18 amino acids. The whole variable domain, filled in from reference TRBV19 and TRBJ1-5, reads DGGITQSPKYLFRKEGQNVTLSCEQNLNHDAMYWYRQDPGQGLRLIYYSQIVNDFQKGDIAEGYSVSREKKESFPLTVTSAQKNPTAFYLCASSPPGTGGVSNQPQHFGDGTRLSIL.

The chain links TRBV11-2 to TRBJ2-7, with D unclear. Germline loops: CDR1 SGHAT, CDR2 FQNNGV. The CDR3 is 13 residues long. Trimming stripped 1 base from V and 4 bases from J, with 8 bases between. CDR3 sequence (DNA): TGTGCCAGCAGCTTAGGTCCGGAGTACGAGCAGTACTTC. It is translated as CASSLGPEYEQYF.

The rearrangement uses TRBV7-9 and TRBJ2-3, with 7 bases lining up with TRBD1. Germline CDR1 SEHNR, CDR2 FQNEAQ (reference sequence). The CDR3 totals 17 residues. V trimming: 5 bases; J trimming: 1 base; junction bases outside the gene matches: 12. The CDR3 loop is CASSKIGQALGTDTQYF. The CDR3 DNA follows: TGTGCCAGCAGCAAAATCGGACAGGCTCTAGGCACAGATACGCAGTATTTT. The entire variable domain, with the rest obtained from reference TRBV7-9 and TRBJ2-3, is as follows: DTGVSQNPRHKITKRGQNVTFRCDPISEHNRLYWYRQTLGQGPEFLTYFQNEAQLEKSRLLSDRFSAERPKGSFSTLEIQRTEQGDSAMYLCASSKIGQALGTDTQYFGPGTRLTVL.

This sequence joins TRBV5-6 and TRBJ2-1; 7 bases align to TRBD2. V gave up 2 bases and J gave up 0 bases; unmatched junction bases: 5. CDR3 length equals 16 residues. The germline CDR1 and CDR2 sequences are SGHDT and YYEEEE. The CDR3 spells CASSFYSGFSYNEQFF. CDR3 nucleotide sequence: TGTGCCAGCAGCTTCTATAGCGGGTTCTCCTACAATGAGCAGTTCTTC.

The chain has TRBV7-2 and TRBJ1-5, with 7 bases that match TRBD1. The junction had 4 bases not matched to a gene; V was cut back by 4 bases and J by 7 bases. The CDR3 is made up of 13 amino acids. The V gene's germline CDR1 is SGHTA and CDR2 FQGNSA. In DNA form, the CDR3 reads TGTGCCAGCAGCTCACAACAGGGGCAGCCCCAGCATTTT. Its translation: CASSSQQGQPQHF.

The chain recombines TRBV19 with TRBJ2-3; 9 bases agree with TRBD1. The CDR3 length is 16 residues. Germline CDR1 reads LNHDA; CDR2 reads SQIVND (reference sequence). Trimming cost V 5 bases and J 2 bases; bases outside gene matches: 8. The CDR3 region has the DNA TGTGCCAGTAGTGTCCGGACAGGGGCGCTCACAGATACGCAGTATTTT. It translates to CASSVRTGALTDTQYF.

The chain joins TRBV12-3 or TRBV12-4 to TRBJ1-4; 9 positions match TRBD1. CDR3 length: 13 residues. The V and J ends lost 3 bases and 8 bases, in that order; junction bases with no gene match: 1. CDR3 in DNA: TGTGCCAGCAGTTTTGGGACAGGGGAAAAACTGTTTTTT. It is translated as CASSFGTGEKLFF.

V gene TRBV5-4 combines with J gene TRBJ1-3; 7 positions agree with TRBD1. V shed 4 bases, J shed 4 bases, and the junction held 8 bases outside the gene matches. This CDR3 spans 15 amino acids. The germline V gene encodes CDR1 SGHNT and CDR2 YYREEE (reference sequence). For the CDR3, the DNA is TGTGCCAGCAGCCAAACCGGGACAGAGGGAAACACCATATATTTT. Translating it yields CASSQTGTEGNTIYF.

The chain combines TRBV27 with TRBJ2-1, with D maybe TRBD2 (6 bases). Germline V gene sequence: CDR1 MNHEY, CDR2 SMNVEV (reference sequence). V lost 5 bases, J lost 9 bases, and 14 bases lay in between. The CDR3 runs to 13 residues. The CDR3 coding sequence is TGTGCCAGCAGTCCCCTGATGACTAGTGAGCAGTTCTTC. This sequence encodes CASSPLMTSEQFF.

The gene calls are TRBV13 and TRBJ1-3; TRBD1 might be the D (5 bases). The CDR3 is made up of 13 amino acids. Germline lookup yields CDR1 PRHDT and CDR2 FYEKMQ (reference sequence). V shed 8 bases and J shed 3 bases, with 11 bases lying between them. CDR3 sequence (DNA): TGTGCCAGCCGCCGGGGGGTTGGAAACACCATATATTTT. Amino acids: CASRRGVGNTIYF.

This clone showed up just once. The chain carries TRBV5-1 and TRBJ1-1; D remains unclear. Germline CDR1 is SGHRS and CDR2 is YFSETQ. V was pared by 0 bases and J by 7 bases, with 16 bases between. The CDR3 runs 15 residues. The DNA for the CDR3 is TGCGCCAGCAGCTTGGACCGCGGCAAAATCGATGAAGCTTTCTTT. Residues: CASSLDRGKIDEAFF.

The rearrangement links TRBV3-1 (or the pseudogene TRBV3-2) to TRBJ2-1; D uncertain. This CDR3 region has 11 residues. The germline V gene encodes CDR1 LGHDT and CDR2 YNNKEL (reference sequence). V was pared by 2 bases and J by 9 bases, with 5 bases between. The CDR3 loop reads CASSQLGEQFF. CDR3 bases: TGTGCCAGCAGCCAATTGGGTGAGCAGTTCTTC.

This clone appeared a single time. The J gene is TRBJ2-5, the V gene TRBV5-1; TRBD2 matches at 13 bases. J lost 5 bases, V lost 4 bases, and 14 bases had no gene match. Looked up from germline, CDR1 is SGHRS and CDR2 is YFSETQ. The CDR3 consists of 18 residues. CDR3 in amino acids: CASSASGLAGLGGETQYF. In DNA, the CDR3 is TGCGCCAGCAGCGCCTCGGGACTAGCGGGACTCGGTGGTGAGACCCAGTACTTC.

This rearrangement joins TRBV25-1 to TRBJ1-5; D possibly corresponds to TRBD1 (5 bases). CDR1 is MGHDK and CDR2 is SYGVNS in the germline V gene. V was shortened by 2 bases and J by 6 bases, with 14 bases between the two germline ends. This CDR3 region has 15 residues. CDR3 sequence: CASSEGQDGGQPQHF. The CDR3 nucleotides are TGTGCCAGCAGTGAAGGGCAAGACGGGGGTCAGCCCCAGCATTTT.

This clone has just one count. V is TRBV6-5 and J is TRBJ2-1, with 8 bases identical to TRBD2. The germline V gene has CDR1 MNHEY and CDR2 SVGAGI. The V gene end was trimmed by 5 bases and the J gene end by 7 bases; junction bases not matched to a gene: 7. The CDR3 is made up of 14 amino acids. For the CDR3, the DNA is TGTGCCAGCAGTAGACTAGCGCAGACAAATGAGCAGTTCTTC. Protein: CASSRLAQTNEQFF.

This chain joins TRBV12-3 or TRBV12-4 and TRBJ2-5; 7 bases are shared with TRBD1. V dropped 6 bases and J dropped 3; count of bases not matched to a gene: 4. This CDR3 spans 13 amino acids. CDR3 in amino acids: CASRPGTEETQYF. The CDR3 DNA is TGTGCCAGCAGACCCGGGACAGAAGAGACCCAGTACTTC.

The rearrangement links TRBV7-9 to TRBJ1-2; 7 bases line up with TRBD1. V dropped 4 bases and J dropped 8; count of bases not matched to a gene: 7. From germline, CDR1 is SEHNR and CDR2 FQNEAQ (reference sequence). CDR3 length: 13 residues. The CDR3 DNA reads as TGTGCCAGCAGCTCAACAGGGGAGTGGGGCTACACCTTC. Its translation: CASSSTGEWGYTF.

This clone was detected only once. The rearrangement joins TRBV6-5 to TRBJ2-1; the match to TRBD1 covers 10 bases. The length of the CDR3 is 13 residues. Germline CDR1 is MNHEY and CDR2 is SVGAGI. Losses at the gene ends were 7 bases for V and 7 bases for J; bases not matched to a gene: 4. The CDR3 sequence: CASKDRGVNEQFF. Here the CDR3 DNA reads TGTGCCAGCAAGGACAGGGGGGTTAATGAGCAGTTCTTC.

This chain uses TRBV30 with TRBJ1-1; D ambiguous. The germline CDR1 and CDR2 sequences are GTSNPN and SVGIG (reference sequence). The CDR3 spans 14 residues. The V gene lost 0 bases and the J gene lost 1 base, with 9 bases spanning the gap. CDR3 coding DNA: TGTGCCTGGAGTGTCCGAGGATGGAACACTGAAGCTTTCTTT. Translated, it gives CAWSVRGWNTEAFF.

This clone came up once. The gene calls are TRBV5-1 and TRBJ2-3; TRBD2 might be the D (5 bases). With 0 bases removed from V and 3 bases from J, the gap between germline ends came to 11 bases. The CDR3 is 15 amino acids. Germline CDR1 reads SGHRS; CDR2 reads YFSETQ. The CDR3 DNA reads TGCGCCAGCAGCTTGGACACGGGAAGGACAGATACGCAGTATTTT. This codes for CASSLDTGRTDTQYF.